Following are 3 T cell receptor beta chains from one sample sequenced in a study of siplizumab effects on memory and regulatory T cells. Measured with immunoSEQ multiplex PCR; TCRdb has only the in-frame clones, and not every one. Of around 100,000 clones listed, 91% are singletons. The sequencing input was CD4+ T cells sorted from blood. The receptor source for this set is a human donor in good health.

The gene calls are TRBV6-5 and TRBJ2-7, with D uncertain. CDR1 is MNHEY and CDR2 is SVGAGI in the germline V gene. The CDR3 is 13 residues long. Trimming removed 8 bases from V and 6 bases from J, with 17 bases in between. Written as DNA, the CDR3 is TGTGCCAGCGAAAGTGGGCCCGACGGCGAGCAGTACTTC. It translates to CASESGPDGEQYF.

This chain connects TRBV28 to TRBJ2-7, with 8 nucleotides matching TRBD1. There are 15 residues in the CDR3. CDR1 and CDR2 from the germline V gene are MDHEN and SYDVKM. J gave up 1 base and V 8 bases, and 10 bases lay outside the gene matches. The DNA of the CDR3 is TGTGCCAGCGGGGCGCCTGGACAGGGATCCTACGAGCAGTACTTC. Its protein product is CASGAPGQGSYEQYF.

This clone has a handful of counts. V and J are TRBV18 and TRBJ1-1; possibly TRBD1 for D (6 bases). The CDR3 spans 11 residues. Trimming pared 2 bases from V and 8 bases from J, leaving 6 bases between. Germline V gives CDR1 KGHSH, CDR2 LQKENI. The CDR3 spells CASSPDREAFF. As DNA, the CDR3 is TGTGCCAGCTCACCAGACAGGGAAGCTTTCTTT.